The sequence of this T cell receptor (beta chain) was determined in a study of shared clonotypes between healthy human individuals. Sequencing used immunoSEQ multiplex PCR; TCRdb keeps in-frame clones, though not all of them. Counted here are 2 million to 3 million clones, approximately 93% occurring once; the ten biggest clones make up around 0.37%. Details on this clone: Other nucleotide sequences in the sample specify the same CDR3.

Looked up from germline, CDR1 is SGHTA and CDR2 is FQGNSA. V was pared by 4 bases and J by 1 base, with 5 bases of the junction left unmatched. The CDR3 loop spans 16 amino acids. The sequencing input was naive CD4+ T cells from PBMCs. The sample's subset: CD45RA+ positively selected. The rearrangement joins TRBV7-2 to TRBJ2-3, with TRBD2 matching 10 bases. This receptor was taken from a man younger than 30 in good health. Some clones in this sample may be carry-over from other donors' samples. The CDR3 DNA sequence: TGTGCCAGCAGCTCCCAGGGGACTAGCGGCACAGATACGCAGTATTTT. Protein product: CASSSQGTSGTDTQYF.